A single sample is the source of the 23 T cell receptor beta chains below, sequenced in a study of identical twins. A single record per CDR3 protein comes from TCRdb applying MiXCR to the 5' RACE reads. Of a few hundred thousand distinct CDR3 sequences in the sample, more than 9% were seen once. These data were also filed under a second study, of yellow fever vaccine responses in identical twins.

The sequencing sample was made of PBMCs. Every receptor here comes from a woman aged 18 to 35 in good health.

This clonotype was detected a few times. This sequence joins TRBV20-1 and TRBJ2-7; TRBD2 aligns across 7 bases. In germline, CDR1 is DFQATT, CDR2 SNEGSKA (reference sequence). After removal of 2 bases from V and 3 bases from J, the junction contained 4 bases not matched to a gene. The CDR3 totals 13 residues. The CDR3 DNA reads TGCAGTGCTAGACTAAGCGGGAACTACGAGCAGTACTTC. Protein sequence: CSARLSGNYEQYF.

This clonotype was observed a few times. The chain links TRBV7-2 to TRBJ2-3; TRBD2 matches 9 bases. The CDR3 is 16 amino acids. J was trimmed by 1 base and V by 5 bases; bases with no gene match: 7. Per the germline V gene, CDR1 is SGHTA and CDR2 is FQGNSA. CDR3 amino acids: CASSQRAGGRTDTQYF. CDR3 in DNA: TGTGCCAGCAGCCAACGCGCGGGGGGGCGCACAGATACGCAGTATTTT.

The sample holds a few counts of this clonotype. V usage is TRBV9 and J usage is TRBJ2-1, with 7 bases identical to TRBD2. The CDR3 spans 13 residues. The J segment lost 9 bases and the V segment lost 0 bases, leaving 3 bases of the junction unmatched. Germline V CDR1 and CDR2: SGDLS, YYNGEE. DNA for the CDR3: TGTGCCAGCAGCGTAGGTACGGGAGGTGAGCAGTTCTTC. Amino acid sequence: CASSVGTGGEQFF. The whole variable domain, remainder taken from reference TRBV9 and TRBJ2-1, is DSGVTQTPKHLITATGQRVTLRCSPRSGDLSVYWYQQSLDQGLQFLIQYYNGEERAKGNILERFSAQQFPDLHSELNLSSLELGDSALYFCASSVGTGGEQFFGPGTRLTVL.

V and J are TRBV3-1 and TRBJ2-7; a weak D match, TRBD2 (6 bases). V lost 3 bases and J lost 6, with 12 bases in between. Per the germline V gene, CDR1 is LGHDT and CDR2 is YNNKEL (reference sequence). CDR3 length: 13 amino acids. CDR3 sequence (DNA): TGTGCCAGCAGCCAGTTGGGGGGTATCGAGCAGTACTTC. Protein product: CASSQLGGIEQYF.

In this sample, this clonotype turned up a few times. The chain has TRBV3-1 and TRBJ2-1; TRBD2 matches at 14 bases. The V segment lost 1 base and the J segment 7 bases; nucleotides outside the gene matches: 12. CDR1 and CDR2 (germline): LGHDT, YNNKEL (reference sequence). CDR3 size: 19 residues. CDR3 residues: CASSQGWRTSGGPGNEQFF. CDR3 nucleotide sequence: TGTGCCAGCAGCCAAGGTTGGAGGACTAGCGGGGGGCCGGGGAATGAGCAGTTCTTC.

A few counts support this clonotype. J is TRBJ2-3 and V is TRBV24-1; D is possibly TRBD1 (5 bases). The V and J ends lost 5 bases and 0 bases respectively, with 14 bases between them. The germline CDR1 and CDR2 sequences are KGHDR and SFDVKD. There are 16 residues in the CDR3. The chain's CDR3 is CATSGWAGPSTDTQYF. The CDR3 nucleotides read TGTGCCACCAGTGGGTGGGCAGGGCCTAGCACAGATACGCAGTATTTT.

This clonotype showed up just a few times. The rearrangement joins TRBV12-3 or TRBV12-4 to TRBJ1-4; tentatively, D is TRBD1 (5 bases). Trimming took off 5 bases at V and 6 bases at J, with 19 bases between the two ends. The CDR3 is made up of 16 amino acids. Written as DNA, the CDR3 is TGTGCCAGCAGTCCCGCCCTGGTGGGAGGGGATGAAAAACTGTTTTTT. This gives the protein CASSPALVGGDEKLFF.

A few counts support this clonotype. The chain has TRBV27 and TRBJ2-1, with D perhaps matching TRBD1 (6 bases). The germline gives CDR1 MNHEY, CDR2 SMNVEV (reference sequence). The CDR3 has 13 residues. V lost 5 bases and J lost 9, with 14 bases in between. CDR3: CASSPPHRAEQFF. CDR3 DNA: TGTGCCAGCAGTCCCCCCCACAGGGCTGAGCAGTTCTTC.

In its sample, this clonotype was seen a few times. V usage is TRBV2 and J usage is TRBJ2-7, with TRBD2 as a possible D gene (6 bases). Germline CDR1 SNHLY, CDR2 FYNNEI. The CDR3 contains 13 residues. V shed 9 bases and J shed 2 bases, with 14 bases lying between them. This CDR3 is CASYREPTYEQYF. The CDR3, as DNA: TGTGCCAGTTACCGGGAGCCAACCTACGAGCAGTACTTC.

This clonotype was seen many times. J is TRBJ2-3 and V is TRBV12-3 or TRBV12-4; D gene ambiguous. Trimming pared 1 base from V and 6 bases from J, leaving 8 bases between. This CDR3 contains 13 residues. This chain's CDR3 is CASSLGQSDTQYF. CDR3 bases: TGTGCCAGCAGTTTAGGGCAGTCGGATACGCAGTATTTT.

This clonotype has only a few counts. The genes are TRBV18 and TRBJ2-7, with 8 bases aligning to TRBD2. V trimming: 3 bases; J trimming: 2 bases; junction bases outside the gene matches: 9. Germline CDR1 reads KGHSH; CDR2 reads LQKENI. The CDR3 is 16 amino acids. The CDR3 sequence is CASSPGSGLETYEQYF. The CDR3 bases are TGTGCCAGCTCACCCGGCTCGGGACTAGAGACCTACGAGCAGTACTTC.

The sample holds many counts of this clonotype. V usage is TRBV29-1 and J usage is TRBJ1-1; D is unresolved. Trimming left V 1 base short and J 1 base short, with 7 bases between. Germline V lookup: CDR1 SQVTM, CDR2 ANQGSEA. The CDR3 is made up of 13 amino acids. The CDR3 sequence is CSVEVGGNTEAFF. The CDR3 bases are TGCAGCGTTGAAGTGGGTGGGAACACTGAAGCTTTCTTT.

This clonotype came up a few times. Here the CDR3 reads CASSLLPSSSYEQYF. In DNA, the CDR3 is TGTGCCAGCAGCTTACTCCCATCCAGCTCCTACGAGCAGTACTTC. J is TRBJ2-7 and V is TRBV7-9; D unresolved. V gave up 2 bases and J gave up 0 bases, with 11 bases separating them. There are 15 residues in the CDR3. The germline V gene has CDR1 SEHNR and CDR2 FQNEAQ (reference sequence).

This clonotype occurred a few times. This sequence joins TRBV18 and TRBJ1-5; D uncertain. CDR3 length: 17 amino acids. Per the germline V gene, CDR1 is KGHSH and CDR2 is LQKENI. V was shortened by 1 base and J by 4 bases, with 17 bases between the two germline ends. CDR3 nucleotides: TGTGCCAGCTCACCACTTGGGGAGGCATCACGAAATCAGCCCCAGCATTTT. This sequence encodes CASSPLGEASRNQPQHF.

The gene calls are TRBV20-1 and TRBJ2-5; D gene uncertain. Germline V CDR1 and CDR2: DFQATT, SNEGSKA (reference sequence). V lost 5 bases, J lost 9 bases, and 19 bases lay in between. CDR3 size: 13 residues. The CDR3 DNA sequence: TGCAGTGCTGACCGGACGGACGGTACGCCCCAGTACTTC. Encoded protein: CSADRTDGTPQYF.

A few counts support this clonotype. The CDR3 DNA sequence: TGTGCCAGCAGTTCCCTCATAGCGGGGGAATACAATGAGCAGTTCTTC. Translated: CASSSLIAGEYNEQFF. The chain uses TRBV12-3 or TRBV12-4 and TRBJ2-1, with 9 nucleotides matching TRBD2. The V gene end was trimmed by 4 bases and the J gene end by 4 bases; junction bases not matched to a gene: 8. There are 16 residues in the CDR3.

This clonotype was counted at least ten times. The CDR3 region is CASSPTGGKGQETQYF. The CDR3 bases are TGTGCCAGCAGTCCAACAGGGGGCAAAGGACAAGAGACCCAGTACTTC. V usage is TRBV12-3 or TRBV12-4 and J usage is TRBJ2-5; 9 bases line up with TRBD1. This CDR3 has 16 amino acids. With V trimmed by 5 bases and J by 2 bases, 9 bases remained unmatched.

V is TRBV2 and J is TRBJ2-1; D ambiguous. This CDR3 has 13 amino acids. Germline V gene data show CDR1 as SNHLY and CDR2 as FYNNEI. The V gene lost 6 bases and the J gene lost 4 bases, with 10 bases spanning the gap. The CDR3 spells CASSVVFYNEQFF. CDR3 sequence (DNA): TGTGCCAGCAGCGTGGTGTTTTACAATGAGCAGTTCTTC.

This clonotype has just a few counts. This chain connects TRBV6-5 to TRBJ1-4; D is unclear. This CDR3 is built from 14 residues. V was clipped by 2 bases and J by 12 bases, with 16 bases between them. Germline V lookup: CDR1 MNHEY, CDR2 SVGAGI. As DNA, the CDR3 is TGTGCCAGCAGTTACGGAGGAGTCGGTCGAGAACTGTTTTTT. As protein: CASSYGGVGRELFF.

V is TRBV20-1 and J is TRBJ2-7; 9 nucleotides match TRBD2. V lost 6 bases to trimming and J lost 2 bases; unmatched junction nucleotides: 5. The CDR3 totals 13 residues. The germline gives CDR1 DFQATT, CDR2 SNEGSKA (reference sequence). CDR3 loop: CSADGGGAYEQYF. As DNA, the CDR3 is TGCAGTGCCGACGGCGGGGGGGCCTACGAGCAGTACTTC.

V gene TRBV29-1 combines with J gene TRBJ1-3; D unclear. The CDR3 is made up of 11 amino acids. V was clipped by 7 bases and J by 2 bases, with 6 bases between them. The V gene's germline CDR1 is SQVTM and CDR2 ANQGSEA. CDR3 in DNA: TGCAGCGCTCAAGCTGGAAACACCATATATTTT. Residues: CSAQAGNTIYF.

The V and J genes are TRBV10-3 and TRBJ2-7; tentative D call: TRBD1 (7 bases). CDR3 length equals 16 residues. The V end lost 6 bases, the J end lost 4 bases, and 22 bases lay between the germline ends. Germline-derived CDR1 and CDR2 are ENHRY and SYGVKD. The CDR3 loop is CAISAGQTLTIYEQYF. CDR3 DNA: TGTGCCATCAGCGCGGGACAGACTCTAACAATATACGAGCAGTACTTC.

This clonotype was seen repeatedly, ten times or more. The chain is built from TRBV29-1 and TRBJ2-4; D is unresolved. The CDR3 has 11 residues. From germline, CDR1 is SQVTM and CDR2 ANQGSEA. V shed 4 bases and J shed 8 bases, with 9 bases lying between them. This CDR3 reads CSVVFEDIQYF. The DNA of the CDR3 is TGCAGCGTTGTTTTTGAGGACATTCAGTACTTC. Drawing the rest from reference TRBV29-1 and TRBJ2-4, the complete variable domain is SAVISQKPSRDICQRGTSLTIQCQVDSQVTMMFWYRQQPGQSLTLIATANQGSEATYESGFVIDKFPISRPNLTFSTLTVSNMSPEDSSIYLCSVVFEDIQYFGAGTRLSVL.